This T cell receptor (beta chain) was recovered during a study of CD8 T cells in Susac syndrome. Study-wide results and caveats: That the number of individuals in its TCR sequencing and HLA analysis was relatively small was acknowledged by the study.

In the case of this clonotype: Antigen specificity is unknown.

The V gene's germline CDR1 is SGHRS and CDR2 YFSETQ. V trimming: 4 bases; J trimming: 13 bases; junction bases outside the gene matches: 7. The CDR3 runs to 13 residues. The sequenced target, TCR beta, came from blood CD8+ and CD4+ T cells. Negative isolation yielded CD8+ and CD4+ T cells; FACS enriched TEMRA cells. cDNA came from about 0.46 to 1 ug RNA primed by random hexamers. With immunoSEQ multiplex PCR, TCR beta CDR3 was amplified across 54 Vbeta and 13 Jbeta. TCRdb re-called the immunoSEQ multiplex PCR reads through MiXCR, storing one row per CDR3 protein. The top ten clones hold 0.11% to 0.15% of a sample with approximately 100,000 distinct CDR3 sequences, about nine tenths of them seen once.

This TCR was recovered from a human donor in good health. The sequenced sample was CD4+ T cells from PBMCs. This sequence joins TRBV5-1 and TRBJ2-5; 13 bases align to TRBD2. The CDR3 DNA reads TGCGCCAGCAGCCCCGGGACTAGCGGGGCACCGTACTTC. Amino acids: CASSPGTSGAPYF.